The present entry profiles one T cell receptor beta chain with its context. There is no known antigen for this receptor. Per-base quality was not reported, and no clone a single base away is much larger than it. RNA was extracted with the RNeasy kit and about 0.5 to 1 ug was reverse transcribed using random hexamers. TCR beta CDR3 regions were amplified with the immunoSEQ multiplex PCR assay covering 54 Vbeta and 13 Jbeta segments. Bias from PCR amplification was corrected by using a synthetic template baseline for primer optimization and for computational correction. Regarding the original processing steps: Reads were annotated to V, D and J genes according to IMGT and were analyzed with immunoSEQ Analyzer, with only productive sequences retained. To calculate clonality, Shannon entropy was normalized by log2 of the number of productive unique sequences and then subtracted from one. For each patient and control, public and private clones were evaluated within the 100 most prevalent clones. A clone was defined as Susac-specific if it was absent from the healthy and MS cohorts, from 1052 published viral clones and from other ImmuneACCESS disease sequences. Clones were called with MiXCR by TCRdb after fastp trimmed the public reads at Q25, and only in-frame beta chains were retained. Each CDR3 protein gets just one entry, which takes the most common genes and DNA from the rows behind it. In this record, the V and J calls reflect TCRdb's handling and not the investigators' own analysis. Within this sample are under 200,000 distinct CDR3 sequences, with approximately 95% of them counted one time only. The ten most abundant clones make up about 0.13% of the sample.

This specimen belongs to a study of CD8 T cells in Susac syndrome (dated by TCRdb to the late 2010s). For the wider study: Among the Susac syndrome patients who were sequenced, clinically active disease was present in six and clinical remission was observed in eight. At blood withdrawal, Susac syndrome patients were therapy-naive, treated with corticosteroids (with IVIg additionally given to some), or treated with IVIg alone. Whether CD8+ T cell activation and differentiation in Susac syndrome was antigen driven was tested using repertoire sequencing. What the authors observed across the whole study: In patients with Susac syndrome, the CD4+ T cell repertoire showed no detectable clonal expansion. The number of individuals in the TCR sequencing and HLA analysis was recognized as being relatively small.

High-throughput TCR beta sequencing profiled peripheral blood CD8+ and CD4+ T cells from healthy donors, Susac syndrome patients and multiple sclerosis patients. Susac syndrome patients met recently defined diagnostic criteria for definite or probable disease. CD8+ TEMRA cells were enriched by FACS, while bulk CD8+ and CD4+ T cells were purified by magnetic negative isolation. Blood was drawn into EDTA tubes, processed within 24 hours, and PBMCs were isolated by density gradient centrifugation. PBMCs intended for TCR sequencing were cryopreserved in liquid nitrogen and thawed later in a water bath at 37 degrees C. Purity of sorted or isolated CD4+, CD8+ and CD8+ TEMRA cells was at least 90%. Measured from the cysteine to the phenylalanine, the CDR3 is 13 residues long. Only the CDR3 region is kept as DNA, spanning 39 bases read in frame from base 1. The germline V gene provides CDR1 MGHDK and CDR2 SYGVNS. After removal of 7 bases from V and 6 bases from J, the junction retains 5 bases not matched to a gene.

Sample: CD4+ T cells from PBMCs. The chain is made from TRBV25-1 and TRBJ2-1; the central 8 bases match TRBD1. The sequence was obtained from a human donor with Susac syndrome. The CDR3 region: CASTRTGINEQFF. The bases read TGTGCCAGCACGCGGACAGGGATCAATGAGCAGTTCTTC.